This paragraph reports one TCR beta chain. What it binds is not known. These data come from a study of blood T cell dynamics during melanoma immunotherapy. For the study at large: Patients with metastatic melanoma got pembrolizumab or nivolumab-ipilimumab as first-line care.

Sequencing was performed with immunoSEQ multiplex PCR; in TCRdb, only in-frame clones are kept and a portion is missing. Found here are 25,000 to 30,000 clones, roughly 88% of them singletons; the top ten hold over 9%. Overall study findings and caveats: Disease-control patients' PBMC repertoires became either more clonal or more diverse at W3.

As for time point: week 3, after first cycle of checkpoint inhibitor. Blood was drawn before treatment and at week 3 after checkpoint blockade. This receptor was taken from a human donor with melanoma. The starting material was blood, obtained from a patient treated with checkpoint blockade.

CDR3 region: CASNSRAGSIEAFF. CDR3 nucleotides: TGCGCCAGCAACTCCCGGGCAGGGTCGATTGAAGCTTTCTTT. The rearrangement links TRBV10-2 to TRBJ1-1; perhaps TRBD1 as D (5 bases). Between the trimmed V and J ends, which lost 7 bases and 7 bases, there was a span of 19 bases. Germline-derived CDR1 and CDR2 are WSHSY and SAAADI. The CDR3 has 14 residues.